This TCR beta chain was found in a study of T cell repertoires in cytomegalovirus infection. Study-level background: CMV epitopes in the study were HLA-C-restricted (recently identified) and HLA-B-restricted (well studied). Public TCR beta signatures were indicative of both CMV infection and a matching HLA type. Broader study findings: Clonotype analysis showed dominance of the ex vivo response by HLA-C-restricted CMV-specific TCR beta clonotypes. Identification of carriers of CMV plus the relevant HLA was performed using cumulative public TCR beta family frequency.

V lost 9 bases to trimming and J lost 7 bases; unmatched junction nucleotides: 15. Germline V gives CDR1 SGHRS, CDR2 YFSETQ. The CDR3 is made up of 14 amino acids. TCRdb recomputed calls from the reads with MiXCR, one row per CDR3 protein. This table holds a few hundred thousand distinct CDR3 sequences, around a third found once. Comments on this clonotype: Its antigen remains unknown.

V and J are TRBV5-1 and TRBJ2-7; 8 bases map to TRBD1. Sample: cultured PBMCs, taken from culture after CMV antigen stimulation. This TCR was sampled from a human donor in good health (CMV status not recorded). Some clones in this sample may be carry-over from other donors' samples. Written as DNA, the CDR3 is TGCGCCACAAACGGGCAGGGGGCGACGGGAGAGCAGTACTTC. It encodes CATNGQGATGEQYF.